The source of this T cell receptor beta chain is a study of human T cells and chemical hapten exposure. Study-level background: DPC 0.01% went on the upper back by patch test, with reading at 6 days. TCR yields per sample varied, mainly owing to small pooled library volume differences.

The CDR3 has 16 residues. Germline V gives CDR1 MNHEY, CDR2 SVGEGT. The germline V and J ends were trimmed by 5 bases and 2 bases, with 18 bases remaining between them. Time point noted: patch test 3, about 24 weeks after DPC sensitization. Noted treatment: therapeutic diphenylcyclopropenone sensitization with weekly scalp DPC. Total RNA came from unfractionated whole blood. Unique molecular identifiers were linked by the library to individual cDNA molecules. TCRdb ran MiXCR on the RACE reads and lists one entry per CDR3 protein. The repertoire includes some 110,000 distinct CDR3 sequences, less than 35% of them detected once, and less than 3% sits in the top ten.

The sequence derives from a man aged 35 to 55 with alopecia areata. Some clones in this sample may be carry-over from other donors' samples. The rearrangement uses TRBV6-2 or TRBV6-3 and TRBJ1-2, with D uncertain. The specimen comprised whole blood, sampled in connection with sensitization to the hapten diphenylcyclopropenone (DPC). The CDR3, as DNA: TGTGCCAGCAGTCTCGCCTCCTCCTTCAAGAACTATGGCTACACCTTC. The encoded protein is CASSLASSFKNYGYTF.